This T cell receptor beta chain was observed in a study of blood T cell repertoires in COVID-19. Study at large: T cells, B-cell-depleted T cells, or PBMCs supplied cDNA or gDNA.

Cohort allocation depended upon clinical history that participants reported. Assay: immunoSEQ multiplex PCR; the TCRdb copy retains only in-frame clones and omits some. The data contain more than 150,000 clones, approximately 80% of them singletons. This clone was detected once. With 1 base removed from V and 0 bases from J, the gap between germline ends came to 4 bases. Germline CDR1 is SGHDT and CDR2 is YYEEEE. The CDR3 covers 13 residues. Sequencing was done on a sample of PBMCs or T cells enriched from blood (not recorded which). The source is a woman aged 55-69 years who had recovered from COVID-19. The chain joins TRBV5-6 to TRBJ1-2; D remains unclear. In DNA, the CDR3 is TGTGCCAGCAGCTTGAACACTAACTATGGCTACACCTTC. Protein product: CASSLNTNYGYTF.